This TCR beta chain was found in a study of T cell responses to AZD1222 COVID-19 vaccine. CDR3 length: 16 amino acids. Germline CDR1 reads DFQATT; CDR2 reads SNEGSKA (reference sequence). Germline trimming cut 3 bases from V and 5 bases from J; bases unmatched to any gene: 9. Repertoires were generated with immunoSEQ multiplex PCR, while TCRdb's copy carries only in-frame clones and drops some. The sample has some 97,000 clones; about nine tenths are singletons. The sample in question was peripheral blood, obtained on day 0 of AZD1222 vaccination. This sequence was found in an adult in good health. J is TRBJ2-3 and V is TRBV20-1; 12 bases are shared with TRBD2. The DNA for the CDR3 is TGCAGTGCTAGTATGGGTGTACTAGCGGGAGGAGATACGCAGTATTTT. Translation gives CSASMGVLAGGDTQYF.